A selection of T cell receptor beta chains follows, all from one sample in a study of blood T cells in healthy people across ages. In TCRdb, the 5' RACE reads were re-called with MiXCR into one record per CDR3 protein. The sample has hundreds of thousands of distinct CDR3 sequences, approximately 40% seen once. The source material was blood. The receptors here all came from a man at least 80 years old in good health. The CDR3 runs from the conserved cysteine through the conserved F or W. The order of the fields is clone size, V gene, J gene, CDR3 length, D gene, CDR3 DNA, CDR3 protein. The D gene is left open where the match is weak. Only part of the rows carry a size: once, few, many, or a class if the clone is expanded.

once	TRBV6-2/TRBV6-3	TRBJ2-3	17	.	TGTGCCAGCAGCCCACCCCCGGGGGCGGGTCCAGTGGATACGCAGTATTTT	CASSPPPGAGPVDTQYF
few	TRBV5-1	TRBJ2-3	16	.	TGCGCCAGCAGCAGAAGGACCGACCTTCGCACAGATACGCAGTATTTT	CASSRRTDLRTDTQYF
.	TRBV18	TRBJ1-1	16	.	TGTGCCAGCTCAGCCGACAGCGGGGCGGGGTACACTGAAGCTTTCTTT	CASSADSGAGYTEAFF
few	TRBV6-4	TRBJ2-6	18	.	TGTGCCAGCAGTCCCGACTACTTACGGCTTTCTGGGGCCAACGTCCTGACTTTC	CASSPDYLRLSGANVLTF
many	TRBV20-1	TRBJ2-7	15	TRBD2	TGCAGTGCTAGAGCCGAACCGAGCGGGGTCTACGAGCAGTACTTC	CSARAEPSGVYEQYF
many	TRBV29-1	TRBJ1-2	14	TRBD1	TGCAGCGTCGACGACAGGGGGCGATTCTATGGCTACACCTTC	CSVDDRGRFYGYTF
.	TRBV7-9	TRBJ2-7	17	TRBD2	TGTGCCAGCAGCTACCCCTCTAGCGGGAGCGTCTCCTACGAGCAGTACTTC	CASSYPSSGSVSYEQYF
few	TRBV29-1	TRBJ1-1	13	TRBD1	TGCAGCGTTGAATGGAGGGGGCGGACTGAAGCTTTCTTT	CSVEWRGRTEAFF
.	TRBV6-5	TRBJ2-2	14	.	TGTGCCAGCAGTTACTCTCAAAACACCGGGGAGCTGTTTTTT	CASSYSQNTGELFF
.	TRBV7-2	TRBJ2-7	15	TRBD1	TGTGCCAGCAGCTTAGGAGGGACAGGGGGCGTCGAGCAGTACTTC	CASSLGGTGGVEQYF
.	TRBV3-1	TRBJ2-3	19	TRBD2	TGTGCCAGCAGCCAAGAATCTGGCGGCGGGAGGTCTTGGGCAGATACGCAGTATTTT	CASSQESGGGRSWADTQYF
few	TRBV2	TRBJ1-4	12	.	TGTGCCAGCCTCGGGGCAGTTGAAAAACTGTTTTTT	CASLGAVEKLFF
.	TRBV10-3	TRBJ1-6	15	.	TGTGCCATCAGTGTTCAACGGGAGAGTAATTCACCCCTCCACTTT	CAISVQRESNSPLHF
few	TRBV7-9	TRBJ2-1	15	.	TGTGCCAGCAGCCCACGGACACACTCCTACAATGAGCAGTTCTTC	CASSPRTHSYNEQFF
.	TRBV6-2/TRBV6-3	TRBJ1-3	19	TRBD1	TGTGCCAGCAGACGTCCGGGACAGGGTAGGGGAGCCTCTGGAAACACCATATATTTT	CASRRPGQGRGASGNTIYF
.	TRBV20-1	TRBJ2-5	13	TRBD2	TGCAGTGCTTTTAGCGGGTCCCAAGAGACCCAGTACTTC	CSAFSGSQETQYF
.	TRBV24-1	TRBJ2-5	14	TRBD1	TGTGCCACCAGTGGCCGAGGGGGCTGGGAGACCCAGTACTTC	CATSGRGGWETQYF
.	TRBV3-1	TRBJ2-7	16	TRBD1	TGTGCCAGCAGGGCCCCTAGGGGACAGGGTAACTACGAGCAGTACTTC	CASRAPRGQGNYEQYF
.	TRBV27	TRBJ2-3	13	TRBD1	TGTGCCAGCAGGGACAGGACCACAGATACGCAGTATTTT	CASRDRTTDTQYF
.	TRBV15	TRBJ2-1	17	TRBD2	TGTGCCACCAGCAGAGATGCTAGCGGGGGGGCTTACAATGAGCAGTTCTTC	CATSRDASGGAYNEQFF
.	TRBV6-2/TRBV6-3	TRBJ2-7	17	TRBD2	TGTGCCAGCAGTTATGTGGTTGGTAGGACTAGCGGCGGCGAGCAGTACTTC	CASSYVVGRTSGGEQYF
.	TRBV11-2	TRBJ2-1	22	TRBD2	TGTGCCAGCAGCTTAGATCAAAAGGGTAGTAGCGGGGTCGAGACCAGAGACAATGAGCAGTTCTTC	CASSLDQKGSSGVETRDNEQFF
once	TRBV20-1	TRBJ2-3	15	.	TGCAGTGCTAGAGACCCGCGGAAGTCGATAGATACGCAGTATTTT	CSARDPRKSIDTQYF
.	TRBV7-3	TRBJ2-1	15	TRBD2	TGTGCCAGCAGCATGATAGCGGGAGGGCCGACTGAGCAGTTCTTC	CASSMIAGGPTEQFF
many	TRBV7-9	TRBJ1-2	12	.	TGTGCCAGCAGCTCCGGGGACTATGGCTACACCTTC	CASSSGDYGYTF
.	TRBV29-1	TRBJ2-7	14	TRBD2	TGCAGCGTTGAAGTAGGGACTCGGGGGGGCGAGCAGTACTTC	CSVEVGTRGGEQYF
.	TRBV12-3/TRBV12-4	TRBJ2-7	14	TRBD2	TGTGCCAGCAGGGAGCGGGGGACCTCCTACGAGCAGTACTTC	CASRERGTSYEQYF
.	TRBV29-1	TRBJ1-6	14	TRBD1	TGCAGCGTCGCCGGGACAGGGTTCAATTCACCCCTCCACTTT	CSVAGTGFNSPLHF
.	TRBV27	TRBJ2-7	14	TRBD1	TGTGCCAGCAGAAGACAGGGGGGTACCTACGAGCAGTACTTC	CASRRQGGTYEQYF
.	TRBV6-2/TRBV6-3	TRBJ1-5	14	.	TGTGCCAGCAGTTACCGACAGTTCAATCAGCCCCAGCATTTT	CASSYRQFNQPQHF
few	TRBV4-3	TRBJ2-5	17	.	TGCGCCAGCAGCCAAGAAACCGGGACTCTAGGTGGAGAGACCCAGTACTTC	CASSQETGTLGGETQYF
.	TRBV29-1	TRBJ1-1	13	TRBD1	TGCAGCGGCGGAGGGACAGGTAGTACTGAAGCTTTCTTT	CSGGGTGSTEAFF
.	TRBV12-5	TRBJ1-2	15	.	TGTGCTAGTGGTTTGTATAACAGGGATAACTATGGCTACACCTTC	CASGLYNRDNYGYTF
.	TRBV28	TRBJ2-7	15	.	TGTGCCAGCAGTCCCTCTCATACTAGCTCCTACGAGCAGTACTTC	CASSPSHTSSYEQYF
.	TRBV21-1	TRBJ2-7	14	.	TGTGCCAGCAGCGTCCGGGACAGGAGCTGCGAGCAGTACTTC	CASSVRDRSCEQYF
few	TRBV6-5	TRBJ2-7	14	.	TGTGCCAGCACTTTGAAGTACAGGGATCACGAGCAGTACTTC	CASTLKYRDHEQYF
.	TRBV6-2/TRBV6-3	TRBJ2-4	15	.	TGTGCCAGCAGTTTAGCGGCTCTAGCCAAAAACATTCAGTACTTC	CASSLAALAKNIQYF
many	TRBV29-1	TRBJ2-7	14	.	TGCAGCGTTGAAGACAGGACAGCATCCTACGAGCAGTACTTC	CSVEDRTASYEQYF
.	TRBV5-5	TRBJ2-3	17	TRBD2	TGTGCCAGCAGCTTGGTGACTAGCGGGGGCCCCGGGGATACGCAGTATTTT	CASSLVTSGGPGDTQYF
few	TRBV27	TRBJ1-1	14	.	TGTGCCAGCAGTACGGGACCCATGAACACTGAAGCTTTCTTT	CASSTGPMNTEAFF
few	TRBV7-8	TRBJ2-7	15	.	TGTGCCAGCAGCTTAAGGTTGGGGCAAGTCTACGAGCAGTACTTC	CASSLRLGQVYEQYF
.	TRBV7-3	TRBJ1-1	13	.	TGTGCCAGCAGCGATCGGCGGAACACTGAAGCTTTCTTT	CASSDRRNTEAFF
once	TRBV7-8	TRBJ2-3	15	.	TGTACCAGCAGACCCCTCCCCCAGGATCGAACGGCGCAGTATTTT	CTSRPLPQDRTAQYF
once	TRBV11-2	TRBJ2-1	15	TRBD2	TGTGCCAGCAGCTTAGCTAGCGGGGGGGCCGGTGAGCAGTTCTTC	CASSLASGGAGEQFF
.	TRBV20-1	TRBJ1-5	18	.	TGCAGTGCTAGAGCCCTAGGGGGAGGGGACATCACGGGTCAGCCCCAGCATTTT	CSARALGGGDITGQPQHF
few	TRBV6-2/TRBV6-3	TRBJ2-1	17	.	TGTGCCAGCAGCAAATCCGGGCCTAGGATTCGGTACAATGAGCAGTTCTTC	CASSKSGPRIRYNEQFF
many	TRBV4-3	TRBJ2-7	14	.	TGCGCCAGCAGCCAAGGGTCAGGGCCCACCGAGCAGTACTTC	CASSQGSGPTEQYF
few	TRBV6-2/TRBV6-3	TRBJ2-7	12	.	TGTGCCAGCAGTTACGGGACATTCGAGCAGTACTTC	CASSYGTFEQYF
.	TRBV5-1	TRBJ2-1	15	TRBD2	TGCGCCAGCAGCTTGATAGCGGGAGGCGTCAATGAGCAGTTCTTC	CASSLIAGGVNEQFF
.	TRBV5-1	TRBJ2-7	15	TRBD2	TGCGCCAGCAGCTTACGGGGACTAGCACCCGACGAGCAGTACTTC	CASSLRGLAPDEQYF
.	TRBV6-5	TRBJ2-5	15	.	TGTGCCAGCAGTTACGCCAGACGGGGTAGAGAGACCCAGTACTTC	CASSYARRGRETQYF
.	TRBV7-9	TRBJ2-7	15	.	TGTGCCAGCAGCTTAGTCCAGGGCTACTACAATGAGCAGTACTTC	CASSLVQGYYNEQYF
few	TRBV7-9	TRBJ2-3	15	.	TGTGCCAGCAGGGCGGGACAGACTAGCACAGATACGCAGTATTTT	CASRAGQTSTDTQYF
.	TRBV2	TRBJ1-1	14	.	TGTGCCAGCAGTGTCTCGGCAGGAAACACTGAAGCTTTCTTT	CASSVSAGNTEAFF
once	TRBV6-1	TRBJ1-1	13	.	TGTGCCAGCAGTGACCCCGGGTCCACTGAAGCTTTCTTT	CASSDPGSTEAFF
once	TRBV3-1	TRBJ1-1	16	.	TGTGCCAGCAGCCAAGATCGGGCAAGCGAGCCAGCTGAAGCTTTCTTT	CASSQDRASEPAEAFF
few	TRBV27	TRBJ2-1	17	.	TGTGCCAGCAGCACATCGGACAGCTACATACCCTACAATGAGCAGTTCTTC	CASSTSDSYIPYNEQFF